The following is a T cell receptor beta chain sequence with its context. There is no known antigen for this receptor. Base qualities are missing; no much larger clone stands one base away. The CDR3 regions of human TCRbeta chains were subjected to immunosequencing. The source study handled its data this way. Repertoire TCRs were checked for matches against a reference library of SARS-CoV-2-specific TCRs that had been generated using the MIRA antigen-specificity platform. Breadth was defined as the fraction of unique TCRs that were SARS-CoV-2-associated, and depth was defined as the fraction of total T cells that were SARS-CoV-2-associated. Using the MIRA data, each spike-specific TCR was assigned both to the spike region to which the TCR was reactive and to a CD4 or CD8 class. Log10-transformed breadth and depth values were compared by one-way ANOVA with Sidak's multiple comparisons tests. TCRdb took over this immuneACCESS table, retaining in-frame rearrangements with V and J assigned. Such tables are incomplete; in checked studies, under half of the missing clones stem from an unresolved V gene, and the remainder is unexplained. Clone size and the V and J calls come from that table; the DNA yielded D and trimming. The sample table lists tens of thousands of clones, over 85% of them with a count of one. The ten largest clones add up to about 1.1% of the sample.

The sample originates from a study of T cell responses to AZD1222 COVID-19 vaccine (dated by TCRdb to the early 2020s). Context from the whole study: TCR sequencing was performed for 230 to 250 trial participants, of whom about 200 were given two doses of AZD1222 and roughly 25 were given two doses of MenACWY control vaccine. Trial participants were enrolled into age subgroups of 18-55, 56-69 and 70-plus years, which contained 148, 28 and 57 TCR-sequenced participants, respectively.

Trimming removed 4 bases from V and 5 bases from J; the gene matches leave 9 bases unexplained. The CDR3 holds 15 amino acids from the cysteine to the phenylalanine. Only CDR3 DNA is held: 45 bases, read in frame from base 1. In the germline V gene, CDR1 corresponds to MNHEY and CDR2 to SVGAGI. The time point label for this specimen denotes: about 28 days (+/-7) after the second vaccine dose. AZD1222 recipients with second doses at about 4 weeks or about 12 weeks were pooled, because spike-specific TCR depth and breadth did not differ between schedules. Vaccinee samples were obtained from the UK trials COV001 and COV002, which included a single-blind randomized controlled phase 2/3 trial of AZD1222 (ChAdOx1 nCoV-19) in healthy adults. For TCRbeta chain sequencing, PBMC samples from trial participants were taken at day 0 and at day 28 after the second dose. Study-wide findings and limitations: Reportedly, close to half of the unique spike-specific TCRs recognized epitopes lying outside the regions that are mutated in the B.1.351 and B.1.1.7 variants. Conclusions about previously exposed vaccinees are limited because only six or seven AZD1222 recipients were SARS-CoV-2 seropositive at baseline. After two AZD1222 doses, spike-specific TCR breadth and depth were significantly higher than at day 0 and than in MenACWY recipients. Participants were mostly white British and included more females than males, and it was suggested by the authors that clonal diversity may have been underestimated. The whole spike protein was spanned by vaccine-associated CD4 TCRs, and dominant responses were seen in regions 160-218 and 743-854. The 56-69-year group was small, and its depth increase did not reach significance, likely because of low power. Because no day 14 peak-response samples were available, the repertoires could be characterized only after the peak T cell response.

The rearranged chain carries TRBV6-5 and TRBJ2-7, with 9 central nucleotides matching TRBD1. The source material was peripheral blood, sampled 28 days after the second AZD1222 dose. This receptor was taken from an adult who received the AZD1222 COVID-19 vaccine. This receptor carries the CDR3 CASSSTGTGFNEQYF. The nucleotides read TGTGCCAGCAGTTCAACCGGGACAGGGTTTAACGAGCAGTACTTC.